The present T cell receptor beta chain was sequenced within a study of T cell repertoires in cytomegalovirus infection. Germline V lookup: CDR1 SNHLY, CDR2 FYNNEI. CDR3 length: 15 amino acids. V lost 5 bases, J lost 3 bases, and 14 bases lay in between. As concerns this clonotype: Its specificity is unknown.

TCRdb reprocessed the reads with MiXCR, giving one entry per CDR3 protein. The sample consists of roughly 34,000 distinct CDR3 sequences, roughly 49% of them appearing once. The clonotype originates from a human donor in good health (CMV status not recorded). Some clones in this sample may be carry-over from other donors' samples. The input for sequencing was CD8+ T cells from cultured PBMCs, taken from culture after CMV antigen stimulation. The chain employs TRBV2 and TRBJ2-1; D might be TRBD1 (6 bases). The DNA for the CDR3 is TGTGCCAGCAGTCCTGAGGGGGAAGGCTACAATGAGCAGTTCTTC. Translated: CASSPEGEGYNEQFF.